This T cell receptor beta chain was documented in a study of T cell changes during pregnancy in multiple sclerosis. Profiling relied on immunoSEQ multiplex PCR, and the TCRdb table lists in-frame clones only, not all of them. The sample yields fewer than 50,000 clones, about 89% seen once. The source of this sequence is a female donor with multiple sclerosis, enrolled in a pregnancy study. The sequences come from CD4+ T cells from peripheral blood mononuclear cells, collected in the first trimester of pregnancy.

The CDR3 is CASSLVGQDTDEAFF. The DNA for the CDR3 is TGTGCCAGCAGCTTGGTAGGACAGGACACGGATGAAGCTTTCTTT. The chain employs TRBV5-6 and TRBJ1-1; 7 bases fit TRBD1. The CDR3 loop spans 15 amino acids. With V trimmed by 0 bases and J by 7 bases, 9 bases remained unmatched. The germline CDR1 and CDR2 sequences are SGHDT and YYEEEE.